This TCR beta chain comes out of a study of T-cell memory formation after mild COVID-19. At the level of the study: Among the donors, TCR clusters were largely specific to each donor. Overall study findings and caveats: Some responding clones appeared in pre-infection memory, suggesting cross-reactive memory joined.

This clonotype was seen a few times. The antigen remains undetermined. MiXCR was run by TCRdb on the 5' RACE reads, yielding one entry per CDR3 protein. This table has a few hundred thousand distinct CDR3 sequences, more than 20% appearing once. Germline-derived CDR1 and CDR2 are MNHEY and SMNVEV (reference sequence). The CDR3 covers 18 residues. V lost 8 bases to trimming and J lost 0 bases, with 24 bases between them. The V call is TRBV27, the J call TRBJ2-3; D may be TRBD2 (6 bases). This receptor was identified in an adult woman who had mild COVID-19 (a few samples of this study predate the infection). Cell type and time point are not known. The sample comprised PBMCs or a T cell subset sorted from them (not recorded which). CDR3 in DNA: TGTGCCAGCGGGGCGGGGCAGGTCGTTACCCCTAGCACAGATACGCAGTATTTT. It codes for CASGAGQVVTPSTDTQYF.